Following are 21 T cell receptor beta chains from one sample sequenced in a study of control samples from healthy donors and cancer patients. Some clones are missing from TCRdb's copy, which holds only in-frame ones; the method was immunoSEQ multiplex PCR. The sample comprises 150,000 to 200,000 clones, around 94% of which are singletons, and around 1.3% rests with the top ten. The sample taken for sequencing was blood. The receptors shown here come from a woman aged 18-30 years in good health.

The CDR3: CASSSQGAANYGYTF. CDR3 DNA sequence: TGTGCCAGTAGTAGCCAGGGGGCAGCTAACTATGGCTACACCTTC. This sequence joins TRBV19 and TRBJ1-2; the match to TRBD1 covers 8 bases. V trimming: 4 bases; J trimming: 0 bases; junction bases outside the gene matches: 4. CDR3 length: 15 residues. Germline V CDR1 and CDR2: LNHDA, SQIVND (reference sequence).

V gene TRBV6-6 combines with J gene TRBJ2-7; perhaps TRBD2 as D (5 bases). Germline V CDR1 and CDR2: MNHNY, SVGAGI (reference sequence). V was clipped by 4 bases and J by 2 bases, with 6 bases between them. The CDR3 is 12 amino acids. The CDR3 nucleotides are TGTGCCAGCAGTTTCGGGACCTACGAGCAGTACTTC. Translation: CASSFGTYEQYF.

The chain is built from TRBV19 and TRBJ1-1; 9 nucleotides agree with TRBD1. Trimming removed 7 bases from V and 2 bases from J; junction bases left unmatched: 8. The CDR3 is 15 residues long. Per the germline V gene, CDR1 is LNHDA and CDR2 is SQIVND (reference sequence). CDR3 loop: CASTKTGGGNTEAFF. CDR3 DNA: TGTGCCAGTACCAAAACAGGGGGCGGAAACACTGAAGCTTTCTTT.

This sequence joins TRBV6-2 or TRBV6-3 and TRBJ1-1, with TRBD1 matching over 9 bases. Per germline, CDR1 MNHEY and CDR2 SVGEGT. The ends lost 0 bases at V and 5 bases at J; junction bases unmatched: 10. The CDR3 is 17 amino acids. The CDR3 reads CASSYSKMGQGGTEAFF. Here the CDR3 DNA reads TGTGCCAGCAGTTACTCGAAGATGGGACAGGGTGGGACTGAAGCTTTCTTT.

In DNA, the CDR3 is TGTGCCAGCAGAGTCCGGGACAGGGGGGAGTGGACATCAAATTCACCCCTCCACTTT. It is translated as CASRVRDRGEWTSNSPLHF. This chain uses TRBV27 with TRBJ1-6; TRBD1 agrees at 11 bases. This CDR3 has 19 residues. Trimming removed 6 bases from V and 7 bases from J; junction bases left unmatched: 17. Per germline, CDR1 MNHEY and CDR2 SMNVEV (reference sequence).

The gene calls are TRBV11-2 and TRBJ2-5; tentative D call: TRBD2 (6 bases). Between the trimmed V and J ends, which lost 4 bases and 1 base, there was a span of 10 bases. Germline CDR1 SGHAT, CDR2 FQNNGV. The CDR3 is 14 residues long. DNA of the CDR3: TGTGCCAGCAGCTCCACGCGGGGCCAAGAGACCCAGTACTTC. It translates to CASSSTRGQETQYF.

The chain joins TRBV9 to TRBJ2-3, with 12 positions matching TRBD2. With 4 bases clipped from V and 1 base from J, the junction kept 10 bases outside the gene matches. The CDR3 consists of 18 residues. Germline V CDR1 and CDR2: SGDLS, YYNGEE. This CDR3 is CASSPPSGGAVGTDTQYF. In DNA, the CDR3 is TGTGCCAGCAGCCCTCCTAGCGGGGGGGCCGTCGGCACAGATACGCAGTATTTT. The full variable domain, with the rest looked up from reference TRBV9 and TRBJ2-3, is DSGVTQTPKHLITATGQRVTLRCSPRSGDLSVYWYQQSLDQGLQFLIQYYNGEERAKGNILERFSAQQFPDLHSELNLSSLELGDSALYFCASSPPSGGAVGTDTQYFGPGTRLTVL.

This chain uses TRBV6-1 with TRBJ1-5; no reliable D call. Germline loops: CDR1 MNHNS, CDR2 SASEGT. This CDR3 comprises 15 residues. V was shortened by 2 bases and J by 0 bases, with 8 bases between the two germline ends. The CDR3, as DNA: TGTGCCAGCAGTGAACGTCGGTATAGCAATCAGCCCCAGCATTTT. Translated: CASSERRYSNQPQHF.

The V and J genes are TRBV6-1 and TRBJ2-1; 7 bases agree with TRBD2. The CDR3 consists of 14 residues. Germline V lookup: CDR1 MNHNS, CDR2 SASEGT. V was pared by 8 bases and J by 10 bases, with 14 bases of the junction left unmatched. CDR3 coding DNA: TGTGCCAGCGGGGTCCCTCCCTCAGCGGGAGAGCAGTTCTTC. Translation gives CASGVPPSAGEQFF.

The chain recombines TRBV27 with TRBJ2-3; 11 bases align to TRBD2. After removal of 6 bases from V and 0 bases from J, the junction contained 5 bases not matched to a gene. The CDR3 is 16 amino acids. CDR1 and CDR2 from the germline V gene are MNHEY and SMNVEV (reference sequence). CDR3 bases: TGTGCCAGCAGACTAGCGGGGGCCATAAGCACAGATACGCAGTATTTT. Translated, it gives CASRLAGAISTDTQYF.

This rearrangement joins TRBV11-2 to TRBJ1-3; D unresolved. From germline, CDR1 is SGHAT and CDR2 FQNNGV. The V and J ends lost 5 bases and 4 bases respectively, with 12 bases between them. The length of the CDR3 is 14 residues. The CDR3 bases are TGTGCCAGCAGCCGTCACGGAACAGGAAACACCATATATTTT. It specifies CASSRHGTGNTIYF.

The gene calls are TRBV6-5 and TRBJ2-5; 8 bases fit TRBD1. This CDR3 region has 14 residues. Germline V gene lookup returns CDR1 MNHEY and CDR2 SVGAGI. V lost 5 bases, J lost 8 bases, and 10 bases stayed unmatched. CDR3 amino acids: CASSTVDRESTQYF. The CDR3 DNA follows: TGTGCCAGCAGTACTGTGGACAGGGAGAGTACCCAGTACTTC.

The V gene is TRBV12-5, the J gene TRBJ2-7; a possible D gene is TRBD1 (5 bases). The J call is doubtful: the DNA matches TRBJ2-1 better. CDR1 and CDR2 (germline): LGHNT, FRNRAP. The CDR3 has 16 residues. CDR3 protein: CASGLVLHQGVDEQFF. Here the CDR3 DNA reads TGTGCTAGTGGTTTGGTCTTACATCAGGGCGTCGATGAGCAGTTCTTC.

This chain links TRBV5-1 with TRBJ2-3; 7 nucleotides align to TRBD2. This CDR3 has 14 amino acids. The V gene's germline CDR1 is SGHRS and CDR2 YFSETQ. V lost 7 bases to trimming and J lost 3 bases; unmatched junction nucleotides: 8. CDR3 coding DNA: TGCGCCAGCTGGGCGGGAGAGGGTACAGATACGCAGTATTTT. Its protein product is CASWAGEGTDTQYF.

The table lists this clone with a count of one. The genes are TRBV27 and TRBJ2-1, with TRBD2 identical over 10 bases. CDR3 size: 16 residues. J was trimmed by 4 bases and V by 4 bases; bases with no gene match: 7. Germline lookup yields CDR1 MNHEY and CDR2 SMNVEV (reference sequence). CDR3 residues: CASSSLLAGLYNEQFF. In DNA form, the CDR3 reads TGTGCCAGCAGTTCCCTACTAGCGGGGCTATACAATGAGCAGTTCTTC.

This chain joins TRBV7-9 and TRBJ2-3, with 8 bases matching TRBD1. This CDR3 is 18 amino acids long. Germline-derived CDR1 and CDR2 are SEHNR and FQNEAQ (reference sequence). V shed 6 bases, J shed 1 base, and the junction held 15 bases outside the gene matches. This CDR3 is CASRSGTGSPGGTDTQYF. The CDR3 region has the DNA TGTGCCAGCAGATCCGGGACAGGATCCCCAGGGGGCACAGATACGCAGTATTTT. Variable domain in full (rest from reference TRBV7-9 and TRBJ2-3): DTGVSQNPRHKITKRGQNVTFRCDPISEHNRLYWYRQTLGQGPEFLTYFQNEAQLEKSRLLSDRFSAERPKGSFSTLEIQRTEQGDSAMYLCASRSGTGSPGGTDTQYFGPGTRLTVL.

Here the CDR3 DNA reads TGTGCCAGCAGTTTAACGGGGGTGGGACAGGGTAATAACTATGGCTACACCTTC. It encodes CASSLTGVGQGNNYGYTF. The rearrangement joins TRBV28 to TRBJ1-2; TRBD1 aligns across 9 bases. Trimming removed 2 bases from V and 1 base from J; junction bases left unmatched: 11. The CDR3 sequence is 18 residues long. Germline lookup yields CDR1 MDHEN and CDR2 SYDVKM.

The rearrangement links TRBV24-1 to TRBJ1-5; D is undetermined. Looked up from germline, CDR1 is KGHDR and CDR2 is SFDVKD. The CDR3 is 13 amino acids. V was cut by 9 bases and J by 5 bases, with 13 bases left in between. The CDR3: CATSKESDQPQHF. CDR3 nucleotides: TGTGCCACCTCAAAGGAGAGTGATCAGCCCCAGCATTTT.

CDR3 sequence (DNA): TGTGCCAGCAGGGGGGAACTTAGCACCGGGGAGCTGTTTTTT. It yields the protein CASRGELSTGELFF. This chain links TRBV7-3 with TRBJ2-2; either TRBD1 or TRBD2 may fit D (5 bases each). Trimming removed 6 bases at V and 4 bases at J, with 12 bases between. Looked up from germline, CDR1 is SGHTA and CDR2 is FQGTGA. The CDR3 runs 14 residues.

The rearrangement joins TRBV13 to TRBJ1-1; D is possibly TRBD1 (5 bases). CDR1 and CDR2 from the germline V gene are PRHDT and FYEKMQ (reference sequence). The V gene lost 4 bases and the J gene lost 4 bases, with 13 bases spanning the gap. This CDR3 is 14 amino acids long. The CDR3 region is CASSSSGRATEAFF. The CDR3 DNA reads as TGTGCCAGCAGCTCCTCGGGCAGGGCCACTGAAGCTTTCTTT.

The rearrangement joins TRBV2 to TRBJ1-4, with D unresolved. CDR1 and CDR2 from the germline V gene are SNHLY and FYNNEI. V was clipped by 6 bases and J by 7 bases, with 15 bases between them. The CDR3 totals 14 residues. The CDR3 DNA is TGTGCCAGCAGCGCCGGTAAAATACTTGAAAAACTGTTTTTT. Protein product: CASSAGKILEKLFF.